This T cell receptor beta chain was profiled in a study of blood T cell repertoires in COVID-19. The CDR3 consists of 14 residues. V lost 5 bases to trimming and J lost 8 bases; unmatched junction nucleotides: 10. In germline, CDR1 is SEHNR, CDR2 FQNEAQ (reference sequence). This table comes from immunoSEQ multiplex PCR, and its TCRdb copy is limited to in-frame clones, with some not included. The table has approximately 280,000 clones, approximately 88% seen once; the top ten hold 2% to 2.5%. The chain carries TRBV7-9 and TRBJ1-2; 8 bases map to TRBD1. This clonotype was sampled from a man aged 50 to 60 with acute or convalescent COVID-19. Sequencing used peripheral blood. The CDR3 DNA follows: TGTGCCAGCAGCCTGCCGCAGGGGGCGCGCGGCTACACCTTC. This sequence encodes CASSLPQGARGYTF.